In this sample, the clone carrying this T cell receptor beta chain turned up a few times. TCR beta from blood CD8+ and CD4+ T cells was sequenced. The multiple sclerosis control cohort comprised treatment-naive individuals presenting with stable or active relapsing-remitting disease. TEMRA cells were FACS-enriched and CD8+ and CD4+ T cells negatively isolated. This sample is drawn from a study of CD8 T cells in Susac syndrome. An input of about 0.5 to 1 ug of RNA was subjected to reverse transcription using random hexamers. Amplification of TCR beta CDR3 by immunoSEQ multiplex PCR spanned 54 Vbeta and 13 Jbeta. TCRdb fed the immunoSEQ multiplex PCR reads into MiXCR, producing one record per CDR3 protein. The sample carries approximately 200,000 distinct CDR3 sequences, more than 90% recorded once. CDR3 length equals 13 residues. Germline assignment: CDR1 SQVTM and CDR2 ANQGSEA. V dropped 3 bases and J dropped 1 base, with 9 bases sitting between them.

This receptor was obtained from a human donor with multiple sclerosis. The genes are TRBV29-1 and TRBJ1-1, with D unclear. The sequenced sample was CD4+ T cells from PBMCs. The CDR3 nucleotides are TGCAGCGTTGACCGGCCGGAGAACACTGAAGCTTTCTTT. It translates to CSVDRPENTEAFF.